The sequence of this T cell receptor beta chain was determined in a study of response to subunit inactivated influenza vaccine. General study points: The authors proposed limited new T cell recruitment per seasonal influenza vaccination.

Germline-derived CDR1 and CDR2 are SGDLS and YYNGEE. The V end lost 1 base, the J end lost 1 base, and 5 bases lay between the germline ends. This CDR3 spans 13 amino acids. This clonotype turned up a few times. The antigen is not known. TCRdb fed the RT-PCR reads into MiXCR, producing one record per CDR3 protein. The sample includes roughly 570,000 distinct CDR3 sequences, less than 15% of them seen just once. The sequence was obtained from a man aged 50 or older who received an inactivated influenza vaccine. V usage is TRBV9 and J usage is TRBJ1-1; no clear D gene. Sequences were derived from PBMCs from blood, sampled roughly 12 days after vaccination. CDR3 sequence: CASSVYQNTEAFF. In DNA form, the CDR3 reads TGTGCCAGCAGCGTATATCAGAACACTGAAGCTTTCTTT.